The 29 T cell receptor beta chains below come from one sample, sequenced in a study of tumor and adjacent non-tumor tissue in lung cancer. A modified ARM-PCR protocol with three rounds of nested PCR amplified TCRbeta. TCRdb re-called the multiplex PCR reads with MiXCR, one entry per CDR3 protein. The sample carries 70,000 to 90,000 distinct CDR3 sequences, about two thirds recorded once. RNA was extracted from bulk tissue without any cell sorting. The normal lung tissue was taken more than 3 cm from the tumor edge. Source material: distant non-tumor lung tissue. The receptors were sampled from a woman between 45 and 65 years old with non-small cell lung cancer.

V and J are TRBV11-2 and TRBJ1-2; D not certain. The CDR3 contains 12 residues. The germline CDR1 and CDR2 sequences are SGHAT and FQNNGV. Trimming took 3 bases from V and 3 from J, leaving 5 bases between them. The CDR3 nucleotides read TGTGCCAGCAGCTTCACAGACTATGGCTACACCTTC. The encoded protein is CASSFTDYGYTF.

Details on this clonotype: At one end the junction does not follow the germline gene, possibly because of a read error. The chain is built from TRBV12-3 or TRBV12-4 and TRBJ1-1, with D perhaps matching TRBD1 (5 bases). The CDR3 loop spans 14 amino acids. In nucleotides, the CDR3 is TGTGCCAGCAGTTTCTCCAGGACAAGTTTTGAAACTTTCTTT. Translating it yields CASSFSRTSFETFF.

The chain has TRBV7-3 and TRBJ2-3; a possible D gene is TRBD1 (5 bases). The CDR3 runs to 17 residues. Trimming pared 0 bases from V and 1 base from J, leaving 14 bases between. CDR1 is SGHTA, CDR2 FQGTGA, per germline. As DNA, the CDR3 is TGTGCCAGCAGCTTAACGGGGCCAGGTACTGGCACAGATACGCAGTATTTT. Translation gives CASSLTGPGTGTDTQYF.

By sample fraction, this clonotype is medium-sized. The chain recombines TRBV28 with TRBJ2-7; D is tentatively TRBD1 or TRBD2 (5 bases each). CDR1 is MDHEN and CDR2 is SYDVKM in the germline V gene. The CDR3 has 13 amino acids. Deletions cut 7 bases from V and 2 bases from J, with 12 bases between. The CDR3 DNA reads as TGTGCCAGCACCGATCAGGGAGCCTACGAGCAGTACTTC. Amino acid sequence: CASTDQGAYEQYF.

On this clonotype itself: The CDR3 carries no conserved terminal phenylalanine or tryptophan, so it likely arises from a read error. J is TRBJ2-5 and V is TRBV4-3; TRBD1 matches 7 bases. The CDR3 consists of 15 residues. V lost 5 bases, J lost 2 bases, and 8 bases stayed unmatched. Germline V gene data show CDR1 as LGHNA and CDR2 as YSLEER. DNA for the CDR3: TGCGCCAGCAGCATCAGACAGGGTCCACAAGAGACCCAGTACCTT. Translating gives CASSIRQGPQETQYL.

This clonotype showed up many times. The CDR3: CASSLLHRVSNTGELFF. CDR3 coding DNA: TGTGCCAGCAGCTTACTCCACAGGGTGTCGAACACCGGGGAGCTGTTTTTT. The chain recombines TRBV11-2 with TRBJ2-2; TRBD1 might be the D (6 bases). The CDR3 totals 17 residues. V gave up 2 bases and J gave up 0 bases, with 13 bases separating them. From germline, CDR1 is SGHAT and CDR2 FQNNGV.

This clonotype has only a few counts. The chain has TRBV30 and TRBJ2-1; 9 nucleotides align to TRBD1. The junction had 3 bases not matched to a gene; V was cut back by 3 bases and J by 6 bases. The germline gives CDR1 GTSNPN, CDR2 SVGIG (reference sequence). The length of the CDR3 is 13 residues. CDR3 region: CAWRGQGINEQFF. In nucleotides, the CDR3 is TGTGCCTGGAGGGGACAGGGAATCAATGAGCAGTTCTTC.

A note on this clonotype: Given a much more abundant clone one base away, this may be a read error. DNA for the CDR3: TGCGCCAGCAGCCAAGGTTCTAGCAGATACCTCTCTGGGGCCAACGTCCTGACTTTC. Its translation is CASSQGSSRYLSGANVLTF. J is TRBJ2-6 and V is TRBV4-3, with D possibly matching TRBD2 (5 bases). Germline values: CDR1 LGHNA, CDR2 YSLEER. V was trimmed by 1 base and J by 0 bases, leaving 16 bases between them. This CDR3 is built from 19 residues.

On this clonotype: A single base separates this from a much larger clone, so it may be a read error. The gene calls are TRBV20-1 and TRBJ2-1, with D unresolved. The CDR3 is 14 residues long. Germline CDR1 is DFQATT and CDR2 is SNEGSKA (reference sequence). V gave up 0 bases and J gave up 6 bases, with 12 bases separating them. The CDR3 DNA sequence: TGCAGTGCTAGAGACTGGAAAGATGGCAATGAGCAGTTCTTC. It specifies CSARDWKDGNEQFF.

This clonotype was seen many times. The chain is built from TRBV4-2 and TRBJ2-2, with D unresolved. There are 13 residues in the CDR3. The V and J ends lost 3 bases and 2 bases respectively, with 4 bases between them. Per the germline V gene, CDR1 is LGHNA and CDR2 is YNFKEQ. The CDR3 here is CASSQENTGELFF. The CDR3 DNA follows: TGTGCCAGCAGCCAGGAAAACACCGGGGAGCTGTTTTTT.

With regard to this clonotype: The CDR3 does not close with the conserved phenylalanine or tryptophan, likely indicating a read error. This sequence joins TRBV11-2 and TRBJ2-7; D may correspond to TRBD1 or TRBD2 (6 bases each). CDR3 length: 15 residues. Germline lookup yields CDR1 SGHAT and CDR2 FQNNGV. The CDR3 loop is CASSSGAGRTYEQYS. The DNA for the CDR3 is TGTGCAAGCAGCTCGGGGGCAGGCCGGACCTACGAGCAGTACTCC.

A word on this clonotype: A much larger clone is a single base away; this may be a read error. This rearrangement joins TRBV14 to TRBJ2-5; no clear D. CDR3 size: 11 residues. Germline loops: CDR1 SGHDN, CDR2 FVKESK. CDR3 residues: CASSQSEIQYF. CDR3 in DNA: TGTGCCAGCAGCCAATCTGAGATCCAGTACTTC.

This clonotype was seen once. An end of the junction does not agree with germline; a read error may underlie this. J is TRBJ2-2 and V is TRBV6-6; D is possibly TRBD2 (6 bases). The CDR3 sequence is 14 residues long. Germline V gives CDR1 MNHNY, CDR2 SVGAGI (reference sequence). The CDR3 here is CASSVPMGRGELLF. In DNA, the CDR3 is TGCGCCAGCAGTGTCCCCATGGGTCGCGGGGAGCTGCTTTTT.

The chain employs TRBV28 and TRBJ2-1; D is unresolved. With 6 bases removed from V and 6 bases from J, the gap between germline ends came to 9 bases. Germline CDR1 reads MDHEN; CDR2 reads SYDVKM. CDR3 length: 12 amino acids. CDR3 sequence reads: CASRSRRNEQFF. The CDR3 coding sequence is TGTGCCAGCAGAAGCCGCCGCAATGAGCAGTTCTTC.

Points on this clonotype: The CDR3 ends on some other residue instead of the conserved phenylalanine or tryptophan, so this is likely a read error. J is TRBJ2-2 and V is TRBV11-2, with D uncertain. Germline values: CDR1 SGHAT, CDR2 FQNNGV. The CDR3 length is 16 residues. Trimming pared 3 bases from V and 10 bases from J, leaving 21 bases between. CDR3 nucleotides: TGTGCCAGCAGCTTGGTCCTAGGGTCAAACATCGTGGAGCTGTTTATT. It translates to CASSLVLGSNIVELFI.

This sequence joins TRBV5-8 and TRBJ2-1; weak D call: TRBD2 (6 bases). V lost 7 bases, J lost 10 bases, and 21 bases lay in between. CDR3 length: 14 residues. Germline CDR1 and CDR2: SGHTS and YDEGEE. The CDR3 DNA reads TGTGCCAGCCGCGTTGGGGGAGGCTTCAAAGAGCAGTTCTTC. This translates into CASRVGGGFKEQFF. The entire variable domain, with the rest obtained from reference TRBV5-8 and TRBJ2-1, is as follows: EAGVTQSPTHLIKTRGQQATLRCSPISGHTSVYWYQQALGLGLQFLLWYDEGEERNRGNFPPRFSGRQFPNYSSELNVNALELEDSALYLCASRVGGGFKEQFFGPGTRLTVL.

The rearrangement joins TRBV11-2 to TRBJ1-5; D unresolved. Germline V lookup: CDR1 SGHAT, CDR2 FQNNGV. CDR3 size: 13 residues. The V and J ends lost 5 bases and 7 bases respectively, with 12 bases between them. The CDR3 DNA reads TGTGCCAGCAGCGAAGTCAAGATCCAGCCCCAGCATTTT. Translated, it gives CASSEVKIQPQHF.

Comment on this clonotype: It may be a read error: a sequence one base away is much more abundant. The chain recombines TRBV5-4 with TRBJ1-1; D is perhaps TRBD1 (5 bases). Per the germline V gene, CDR1 is SGHNT and CDR2 is YYREEE (reference sequence). Between the trimmed V and J ends, which lost 4 bases and 2 bases, there was a span of 21 bases. There are 17 residues in the CDR3. The CDR3 region is CASSAKARQSINTEAFF. DNA of the CDR3: TGTGCCAGCAGCGCAAAAGCCCGACAGTCAATCAACACTGAAGCTTTCTTT.

This clonotype was counted at least ten times. The V and J genes are TRBV12-3 or TRBV12-4 and TRBJ2-2, with 10 bases fitting TRBD2. J lost 4 bases, V lost 3 bases, and 8 bases had no gene match. The CDR3 is made up of 17 amino acids. This CDR3 is CASSFGAGGLGTGELFF. In nucleotides, the CDR3 is TGTGCCAGCAGTTTCGGAGCGGGAGGGCTTGGCACCGGGGAGCTGTTTTTT.

The chain is built from TRBV6-4 and TRBJ2-7; the D gene is possibly TRBD2 (5 bases). V was pared by 10 bases and J by 10 bases, with 23 bases between. The germline V gene has CDR1 MRHNA and CDR2 SNTAGT. This CDR3 spans 13 amino acids. CDR3 DNA: TGTGCCAACGGTCGGGAATGGACGTCGGAACAGTACTTC. As protein: CANGREWTSEQYF.

Of note for this clonotype: A read error may explain this, as a much larger clone is one base away. The final CDR3 position lacks the conserved phenylalanine or tryptophan, pointing to a likely read error. The CDR3 DNA follows: TGTGCCAGCAGGGCAGTTTTAGCCCAGCATTAT. This sequence encodes CASRAVLAQHY. The chain has TRBV6-1 and TRBJ1-5; D gene uncertain. Trimming removed 6 bases from V and 11 bases from J, with 11 bases in between. In germline, CDR1 is MNHNS, CDR2 SASEGT. The CDR3 is 11 residues long.

As regards this clonotype: This likely comes from a read error, as the CDR3 has no conserved phenylalanine or tryptophan at its end. The chain joins TRBV29-1 to TRBJ2-3; TRBD1 agrees at 7 bases. Germline V gene data show CDR1 as SQVTM and CDR2 as ANQGSEA. The length of the CDR3 is 12 residues. Trimming at V came to 4 bases and at J to 10 bases, leaving 8 bases not matched to a gene. The CDR3 nucleotides read TGCAGCGTTGGACAGGGTGGTGATGCGCAGTATTGT. Amino acids: CSVGQGGDAQYC.

This clonotype has only a few counts. V gene TRBV7-2 combines with J gene TRBJ1-1, with D unclear. The CDR3 runs to 12 residues. Trimming pared 5 bases from V and 0 bases from J, leaving 4 bases between. The germline V gene encodes CDR1 SGHTA and CDR2 FQGNSA. CDR3 in DNA: TGTGCCAGCAGCATCATGAACACTGAAGCTTTCTTT. It is translated as CASSIMNTEAFF.

This clonotype was observed a few times. The V call is TRBV11-3, the J call TRBJ2-1; TRBD2 matches 13 bases. V trimming: 5 bases; J trimming: 9 bases; junction bases outside the gene matches: 10. The CDR3 contains 16 residues. CDR1 and CDR2 from the germline V gene are SGHNT and YENEEA. CDR3 amino acids: CASSPGLAGDVREQFF. CDR3 coding DNA: TGTGCCAGCAGCCCCGGACTAGCGGGAGATGTTCGTGAGCAGTTCTTC.

This clonotype was seen just once. At one end, the junction sequence differs from germline, possibly due to a read error. The chain carries TRBV4-3 and TRBJ2-1, with a possible D match to TRBD2 (6 bases). There are 15 residues in the CDR3. Per germline, CDR1 LGHNA and CDR2 YSLEER. CDR3 region: CAGSQDGGRHDGQFF. CDR3 in DNA: TGCGCCGGCAGCCAAGACGGGGGAAGACACGATGGGCAGTTCTTC.

Notes on this clonotype: This CDR3 is missing its conserved last phenylalanine or tryptophan, likely due to a read error. The chain recombines TRBV6-5 with TRBJ2-5, with 8 bases aligning to TRBD2. This CDR3 is built from 15 residues. CDR1 and CDR2 from the germline V gene are MNHEY and SVGAGI. The V segment lost 6 bases and the J segment 10 bases; nucleotides outside the gene matches: 16. CDR3 sequence: CASRVSAGGSGGQYS. CDR3 nucleotides: TGTGCCAGCAGAGTAAGCGCGGGAGGTTCGGGGGGCCAGTACTCC.

This clonotype has just a few counts. With a much larger clone just one base away, this may be a read error. The J gene is TRBJ1-4, the V gene TRBV4-1; D call uncertain. Germline V gene data show CDR1 as MGHRA and CDR2 as YSYEKL. The length of the CDR3 is 16 residues. CDR3 in amino acids: CVSSQRRARTNEKLFF. For the CDR3, the DNA is TGCGTCAGCAGCCAACGCCGGGCAAGAACTAATGAAAAACTGTTTTTT.

As to this clonotype: Here the CDR3 omits its conserved ending phenylalanine or tryptophan, so a read error is the likely source. The chain links TRBV20-1 to TRBJ2-1; possible D gene TRBD2, 6 bases. The CDR3 runs 14 residues. Germline V gives CDR1 DFQATT, CDR2 SNEGSKA (reference sequence). CDR3 in amino acids: CSAPLAGTYNEQFL. The CDR3, as DNA: TGCAGCGCTCCACTAGCAGGGACCTACAATGAGCAGTTCCTC.

In this sample, this clonotype turned up a few times. A much larger clone is a single base away; this may be a read error. The rearrangement links TRBV20-1 to TRBJ1-4, with D unclear. The V end lost 3 bases, the J end lost 5 bases, and 10 bases lay between the germline ends. Germline V gene data show CDR1 as DFQATT and CDR2 as SNEGSKA (reference sequence). This CDR3 has 13 residues. The DNA for the CDR3 is TGCAGTGCTAGTGCTGCACCCAATGAAAAACTGTTTTTT. Translating it yields CSASAAPNEKLFF.